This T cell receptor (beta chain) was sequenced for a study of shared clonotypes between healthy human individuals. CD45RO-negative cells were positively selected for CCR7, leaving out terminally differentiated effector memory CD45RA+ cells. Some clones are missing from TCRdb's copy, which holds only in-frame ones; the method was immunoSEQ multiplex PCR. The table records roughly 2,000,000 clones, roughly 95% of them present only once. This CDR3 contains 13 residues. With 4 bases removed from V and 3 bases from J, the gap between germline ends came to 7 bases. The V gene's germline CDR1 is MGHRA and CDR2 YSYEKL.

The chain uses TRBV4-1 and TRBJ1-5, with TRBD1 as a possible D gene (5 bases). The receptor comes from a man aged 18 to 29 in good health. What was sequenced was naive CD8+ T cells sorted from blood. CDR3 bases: TGCGCCAGCAGCCTAGGGACCAATCAGCCCCAGCATTTT. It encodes CASSLGTNQPQHF.